The rows below give T cell receptor beta chains drawn from one sample of a study of shared clonotypes between healthy human individuals. Method: immunoSEQ multiplex PCR; TCRdb's copy keeps in-frame clones and lacks some. The sample lists around 500,000 clones, about three quarters occurring once. The sample consisted of PBMCs. The receptors here all came from a middle-aged woman in good health. Some clones in this sample may be carry-over from other donors' samples. Each CDR3 is given with its conserved first and last residue. A D gene is named only where the DNA matches it firmly. Rows give clone size only sometimes, using once, few, many, or a class for an expanded clone.

j_call | v_call | d_call | clone_size | cdr3_nt | cdr3_aa
TRBJ2-6 | TRBV5-1 | . | once | TGCGCCAGCAGCTTCACAGGGAGGTCTGGGGCCAACGTCCTGACTTTC | CASSFTGRSGANVLTF
TRBJ1-2 | TRBV15 | TRBD1 | few | TGTGCCACCAGCAACCGGGACAGGGGAGACTATGGCTACACCTTC | CATSNRDRGDYGYTF
TRBJ1-5 | TRBV15 | . | . | TGTGCCACCAGCAGCATACAGGGACCGCAGCCCCAGCATTTT | CATSSIQGPQPQHF
TRBJ2-2 | TRBV5-1 | . | . | TGCGCCAGCAGCTTGGGGCTGAACACCGGGGAGCTGTTTTTT | CASSLGLNTGELFF
TRBJ2-2 | TRBV7-9 | TRBD2 | . | TGTGCCAGCAGTAGCGGGGCAGGGATTAACACCGGGGAGCTGTTTTTT | CASSSGAGINTGELFF
TRBJ2-7 | TRBV10-3 | TRBD1 | . | TGTGCCATCAGTGCCAGACTTACAGGGGTCGAGCAGTACTTC | CAISARLTGVEQYF
TRBJ2-3 | TRBV4-3 | TRBD2 | . | TGCGCCAGCAGCCGGGACCCTCAAGGACTAGCGAGAACCCAGGGAGGACCAGATACGCAGTATTTT | CASSRDPQGLARTQGGPDTQYF
TRBJ1-2 | TRBV28 | . | . | TGTGCCACCCAGGACAGAGCTAACTATGGCTACACCTTC | CATQDRANYGYTF
TRBJ2-6 | TRBV10-1 | . | . | TGCGCCAGCAAGTGGGGGAGCTCTGGGGCCAACGTCCTGACTTTC | CASKWGSSGANVLTF
TRBJ1-5 | TRBV6-5 | . | many | TGTGCCAGCAGTCAACTTCTGGGGGGCAATCAGCCCCAGCATTTT | CASSQLLGGNQPQHF
TRBJ2-5 | TRBV18 | TRBD1 | . | TGTGCCAGCTCATTAGACAGGGGGCAGGAGACCCAGTACTTC | CASSLDRGQETQYF
TRBJ1-2 | TRBV2 | . | . | TGTGCCAGCAGCCAGGGCGGTGGCTACACCTTC | CASSQGGGYTF
TRBJ2-1 | TRBV28 | TRBD1 | . | TGTGCCAGCAGTACCTTCGGGACAGGGGGGAGTGAGCAGTTCTTC | CASSTFGTGGSEQFF
TRBJ1-1 | TRBV18 | . | few | TGTGCCAGCTCACCATTGGCAGCTAACACTGAAGCTTTCTTT | CASSPLAANTEAFF
TRBJ2-7 | TRBV6-5 | . | . | TGTGCCAGCAGTTATGGACAGTTTGCCGCCTACGAGCAGTACTTC | CASSYGQFAAYEQYF
TRBJ2-7 | TRBV7-2 | . | . | TGTGCCAGCAGCTTAAATCCGGGTTCCTACGAGCAGTACTTC | CASSLNPGSYEQYF
TRBJ2-5 | TRBV7-9 | . | . | TGTGCCAGCATTAGAGCGGCGGGAGAGACCCAGTACTTC | CASIRAAGETQYF
TRBJ1-2 | TRBV4-3 | . | . | TGCGCCAGCAGCCAAGTTAGAGGGAACTATGGCTACACCTTC | CASSQVRGNYGYTF
TRBJ2-7 | TRBV18 | . | . | TGTGCCAGCTCACCGCTCCGGGACCAGACATCCTACGGGCAGTACTTC | CASSPLRDQTSYGQYF
TRBJ2-7 | TRBV7-3 | . | . | TGTGCCAGCAGCTTAAGACCGGGAGACGAGCAGTACTTC | CASSLRPGDEQYF
TRBJ2-4 | TRBV7-9 | . | . | TGTGCCAGCAGCTTAGGGCTAGACAGTGACATTCAGTACTTC | CASSLGLDSDIQYF
TRBJ1-2 | TRBV9 | . | few | TGTGCCAGCAGTGCGACGAACGCAGGGGTGTTGGGTGGCTACACCTTC | CASSATNAGVLGGYTF
TRBJ2-3 | TRBV7-2 | TRBD1 | . | TGTGCCAGCAGCCCGTGGACAGGGGGAGATACGCAGTATTTT | CASSPWTGGDTQYF
TRBJ1-1 | TRBV28 | . | few | TGTGCCAGCAAACCCCCGACACCTGCACTGAACACTGAAGCTTTCTTT | CASKPPTPALNTEAFF
TRBJ2-1 | TRBV7-9 | . | . | TGTGCCAGCAGCTTAGAAACAGGGTATTACAATGAGCAGTTCTTC | CASSLETGYYNEQFF
TRBJ1-5 | TRBV19 | TRBD1 | . | TGTGCCAGTAGCGAAGGACAGGGCCATCAGCCCCAGCATTTT | CASSEGQGHQPQHF
TRBJ2-2 | TRBV19 | . | few | TGTGCCAGTAGTAGCCACCTGGGGCAGGTGACGAACACCGGGGAGCTGTTTTTT | CASSSHLGQVTNTGELFF
TRBJ1-1 | TRBV10-3 | TRBD1 | . | TGTGCCATCAGAAGACAGGGCGGTGAAGCTTTCTTT | CAIRRQGGEAFF
TRBJ2-3 | TRBV5-1 | . | . | TGCGCCAGCAGCTTGGAACGGTATGAACGGCAGCTCCGGGCGGATACGCAGTATTTT | CASSLERYERQLRADTQYF
TRBJ2-7 | TRBV5-1 | . | once | TGCGCCAGCAGCTTGGACCCAGCGTATAGCTCCTACGAGCAGTACTTC | CASSLDPAYSSYEQYF
TRBJ2-5 | TRBV30 | TRBD2 | . | TGTGCCTGGAGACGCGCGGGAGGGCCAGGGAGGGAGACCCAGTACTTC | CAWRRAGGPGRETQYF
TRBJ1-1 | TRBV2 | TRBD1 | . | TGTGCCAGCGGACAGGGGGCCTTTAGGACTGAAGCTTTCTTT | CASGQGAFRTEAFF
TRBJ1-4 | TRBV9 | . | once | TGTGCCAGCAGCGTTTCCGGGACCGAGGGTGAAAAACTGTTTTTT | CASSVSGTEGEKLFF
TRBJ2-3 | TRBV10-3 | TRBD2 | . | TGTGCCATCAGTGAAACTAGCGGTCCAGATACGCAGTATTTT | CAISETSGPDTQYF
TRBJ2-1 | TRBV2 | TRBD1 | . | TGTGCCAGCAATCCGGGACAGTACAATGAGCAGTTCTTC | CASNPGQYNEQFF
TRBJ2-7 | TRBV28 | TRBD2 | . | TGTGCCAGCAGTTTTTCCGGTAGCGGGCTCTACGAGCAGTACTTC | CASSFSGSGLYEQYF
TRBJ1-1 | TRBV5-1 | TRBD1 | many | TGCGCCAGCAGCCCCTCAGAGGGAGGGGGCGAGGCTTTCTTT | CASSPSEGGGEAFF
TRBJ1-3 | TRBV4-2 | . | . | TGTGCCAGCAGCCAAGAAGGAGCATTTGGAAGCTCTGGAAACACCATATATTTT | CASSQEGAFGSSGNTIYF
TRBJ2-7 | TRBV6-1 | TRBD1 | . | TGTGCCAGCAGTGAATCAGGGACAGGGTACTACGAGCAGTACTTC | CASSESGTGYYEQYF
TRBJ1-4 | TRBV19 | TRBD1 | . | TGTGCCAGTAGTACTCCGGGACAGAATGAAAAACTGTTTTTT | CASSTPGQNEKLFF
TRBJ2-1 | TRBV2 | . | . | TGTGCCAGCAGTGCCTTCGGCATGAGGAATGAGCAGTTCTTC | CASSAFGMRNEQFF
TRBJ2-6 | TRBV5-1 | . | . | TGCGCCAGCAGCTTGGAAGGGTATTCTGGGGCCAACGTCCTGACTTTC | CASSLEGYSGANVLTF
TRBJ1-5 | TRBV18 | TRBD1 | . | TGTGCCAGCTCACCAATGGGGACAGGGGGGAATCAGCCCCAGCATTTT | CASSPMGTGGNQPQHF